This is a list of T cell receptor beta chains from one sample in a study of CD8 T cells in ankylosing spondylitis. TCRdb processed the 5' RACE reads anew with MiXCR; each CDR3 protein has one entry. The sample contains a few hundred thousand distinct CDR3 sequences, 17% of which appear only once. The sequencing input was blood, either unsorted or a sorted T cell fraction (not recorded which). The receptors stem from a male donor with ankylosing spondylitis. CDR3s include the opening cysteine and the closing phenylalanine or tryptophan. Size is omitted from some rows. Given values are once, few, many or a class for expanded clones.

clone size: NA; J gene: TRBJ2-7; V gene: TRBV9; CDR3 protein: CASGPGGRDYEQYF
clone size: few; J gene: TRBJ2-3; V gene: TRBV20-1; CDR3 protein: CSAPHTKADTQYF
clone size: NA; J gene: TRBJ2-3; V gene: TRBV12-3/TRBV12-4; CDR3 protein: CASKGDTDTQYF
clone size: once; J gene: TRBJ1-6; V gene: TRBV27; CDR3 protein: CASSLLGTTNNSPLHF
clone size: many; J gene: TRBJ2-3; V gene: TRBV10-3; CDR3 protein: CAISESTAGTDTQYF
clone size: many; J gene: TRBJ1-1; V gene: TRBV5-1; CDR3 protein: CASSSHTEAFF
clone size: NA; J gene: TRBJ2-1; V gene: TRBV29-1; CDR3 protein: CSVGRETYNEQFF
clone size: few; J gene: TRBJ1-5; V gene: TRBV6-1; CDR3 protein: CASSLRKDSQPQHF
clone size: few; J gene: TRBJ1-1; V gene: TRBV12-3/TRBV12-4; CDR3 protein: CASSVRTSGEAFF
clone size: few; J gene: TRBJ2-7; V gene: TRBV12-3/TRBV12-4; CDR3 protein: CASRGQGTYEQYF
clone size: few; J gene: TRBJ2-6; V gene: TRBV3-1; CDR3 protein: CASSHGRSFIPPGANVLTF
clone size: few; J gene: TRBJ2-7; V gene: TRBV12-3/TRBV12-4; CDR3 protein: CASRHTGDSYEQYF
clone size: few; J gene: TRBJ2-5; V gene: TRBV11-1; CDR3 protein: CASSLGAGKATKGETQYF